The 23 T cell receptor beta chains below come from one sample, sequenced in a study of CD8 T cells in ankylosing spondylitis. TCRdb reprocessed the 5' RACE reads via MiXCR and lists one record per CDR3 protein. The sample has approximately 240,000 distinct CDR3 sequences, 8% to 11% seen once. The sequenced material came from blood, either unsorted or a sorted T cell fraction (not recorded which). The receptors here all came from a male donor with ankylosing spondylitis or in good health (not recorded which).

This CDR3 is CASRGTGAAQPQHF. CDR3 bases: TGCGCCAGCAGAGGGACAGGGGCAGCTCAGCCCCAGCATTTT. The chain carries TRBV10-2 and TRBJ1-5; 10 bases are shared with TRBD1. The CDR3 totals 14 residues. The V and J ends lost 6 bases and 6 bases, in that order; junction bases with no gene match: 5. Germline V gene lookup returns CDR1 WSHSY and CDR2 SAAADI.

Ten or more counts support this clonotype. The rearrangement links TRBV5-1 to TRBJ2-7; D remains unclear. Germline-derived CDR1 and CDR2 are SGHRS and YFSETQ. This CDR3 has 15 residues. Trimming removed 0 bases at V and 2 bases at J, with 12 bases between. The CDR3 reads CASSLGTRVTYEQYF. The CDR3 DNA sequence: TGCGCCAGCAGCTTGGGCACCCGGGTTACCTACGAGCAGTACTTC.

This clonotype was observed many times. This sequence joins TRBV5-1 and TRBJ2-1; 13 bases match TRBD2. The CDR3 has 14 amino acids. The V segment lost 8 bases and the J segment 8 bases; nucleotides outside the gene matches: 7. The germline V gene has CDR1 SGHRS and CDR2 YFSETQ. DNA of the CDR3: TGCGCCAGTAACTTAGGGACTAGCGGGGATGAGCAGTTCTTC. It encodes CASNLGTSGDEQFF.

This clonotype was seen ten or more times. This chain links TRBV11-2 with TRBJ2-4; D unclear. The germline V and J ends were trimmed by 0 bases and 3 bases, with 9 bases remaining between them. This CDR3 contains 15 residues. CDR1 is SGHAT, CDR2 FQNNGV, per germline. The CDR3 loop reads CASSLDVNFKNIQYF. The DNA of the CDR3 is TGTGCCAGCAGCTTAGATGTCAATTTCAAAAACATTCAGTACTTC.

In its sample, this clonotype was seen many times. This sequence joins TRBV4-1 and TRBJ1-2; the D is unclear. From germline, CDR1 is MGHRA and CDR2 YSYEKL. The CDR3 length is 12 residues. Trimming cost V 0 bases and J 4 bases, with 3 bases left between them. The CDR3 sequence: CASSQDSYGYTF. The CDR3 nucleotides are TGCGCCAGCAGCCAAGACAGCTATGGCTACACCTTC.

The chain recombines TRBV7-2 with TRBJ2-2; D is uncertain. CDR3 length: 13 amino acids. V was shortened by 2 bases and J by 3 bases, with 4 bases between the two germline ends. Germline V gene data show CDR1 as SGHTA and CDR2 as FQGNSA. The CDR3 DNA reads as TGTGCCAGCAGCTTACGGCACACCGGGGAGCTGTTTTTT. Translating gives CASSLRHTGELFF.

This chain links TRBV7-2 with TRBJ1-2; no clear D gene. The germline V and J ends were trimmed by 5 bases and 1 base, with 8 bases remaining between them. The length of the CDR3 is 13 residues. Germline V gene sequence: CDR1 SGHTA, CDR2 FQGNSA. The CDR3: CASSATVNYGYTF. CDR3 sequence (DNA): TGTGCCAGCAGCGCAACAGTTAACTATGGCTACACCTTC.

The chain employs TRBV20-1 and TRBJ2-5, with 13 bases that match TRBD2. The CDR3 has 14 residues. Losses at the gene ends were 6 bases for V and 1 base for J; bases not matched to a gene: 2. Looked up from germline, CDR1 is DFQATT and CDR2 is SNEGSKA (reference sequence). CDR3 DNA: TGCAGTGCCGGACTAGCGGGGGTCCAAGAGACCCAGTACTTC. Translation: CSAGLAGVQETQYF.

The chain is built from TRBV5-1 and TRBJ1-1; D might be TRBD1 (5 bases). Germline CDR1 and CDR2: SGHRS and YFSETQ. The CDR3 totals 14 residues. V lost 7 bases to trimming and J lost 1 base, with 14 bases between them. The CDR3 here is CASASGTANTEAFF. Here the CDR3 DNA reads TGCGCCAGCGCCTCCGGGACGGCGAACACTGAAGCTTTCTTT.

This clonotype was detected ten times or more. The V and J genes are TRBV7-2 and TRBJ2-1; 11 bases agree with TRBD2. There are 16 residues in the CDR3. Trimming removed 3 bases from V and 4 bases from J; junction bases left unmatched: 5. Germline CDR1 and CDR2: SGHTA and FQGNSA. The CDR3 DNA is TGTGCCAGCAGCTTTAGCGGGAGGGCAAATTACAATGAGCAGTTCTTC. This encodes CASSFSGRANYNEQFF. The full variable domain, with the rest looked up from reference TRBV7-2 and TRBJ2-1, is GAGVSQSPSNKVTEKGKDVELRCDPISGHTALYWYRQSLGQGLEFLIYFQGNSAPDKSGLPSDRFSAERTGGSVSTLTIQRTQQEDSAVYLCASSFSGRANYNEQFFGPGTRLTVL.

This clonotype was seen a handful of times. This sequence joins TRBV30 and TRBJ1-1, with D hard to call. The germline CDR1 and CDR2 sequences are GTSNPN and SVGIG (reference sequence). The CDR3 consists of 12 residues. V was cut by 0 bases and J by 1 base, with 3 bases left in between. The CDR3 DNA is TGTGCCTGGAGTGTAACGAACACTGAAGCTTTCTTT. Encoded protein: CAWSVTNTEAFF. The entire variable domain, with the rest obtained from reference TRBV30 and TRBJ1-1, is as follows: SQTIHQWPATLVQPVGSPLSLECTVEGTSNPNLYWYRQAAGRGLQLLFYSVGIGQISSEVPQNLSASRPQDRQFILSSKKLLLSDSGFYLCAWSVTNTEAFFGQGTRLTVV.

This clonotype was observed many times. The chain employs TRBV3-1 and TRBJ1-6, with 9 bases fitting TRBD1. V trimming: 3 bases; J trimming: 9 bases; junction bases outside the gene matches: 3. Germline loops: CDR1 LGHDT, CDR2 YNNKEL (reference sequence). The CDR3 is made up of 14 amino acids. Written as DNA, the CDR3 is TGTGCCAGCAGCCACCGGACAGGGGCTTCACCCCTCCACTTT. Its translation: CASSHRTGASPLHF. Together with reference TRBV3-1 and TRBJ1-6, the CDR3 gives the full variable domain: DTAVSQTPKYLVTQMGNDKSIKCEQNLGHDTMYWYKQDSKKFLKIMFSYNNKELIINETVPNRFSPKSPDKAHLNLHINSLELGDSAVYFCASSHRTGASPLHFGNGTRLTVT.

A remark on this clonotype: A read error may be the cause here, since a much bigger clone is one base away. V gene TRBV20-1 combines with J gene TRBJ2-1; D might be TRBD1 or TRBD2, each matching 5 bases. There are 11 residues in the CDR3. V lost 1 base, J lost 8 bases, and 6 bases lay in between. CDR1 and CDR2 from the germline V gene are DFQATT and SNEGSKA (reference sequence). This CDR3 is CSARGDHEQFF. DNA of the CDR3: TGCAGTGCTAGAGGGGACCATGAGCAGTTCTTC.

This clonotype was seen a few times. The chain has TRBV24-1 and TRBJ2-1; D call uncertain. CDR1 and CDR2 (germline): KGHDR, SFDVKD. Trimming stripped 4 bases from V and 7 bases from J, with 13 bases between. The CDR3 is 14 residues long. The CDR3 reads CATSDLLDGNEQFF. CDR3 DNA: TGTGCCACCAGTGACTTATTGGATGGTAATGAGCAGTTCTTC.

This clonotype occurred many times. The V call is TRBV6-1, the J call TRBJ1-1; D is uncertain. The CDR3 sequence is 11 residues long. Germline V lookup: CDR1 MNHNS, CDR2 SASEGT. V was clipped by 4 bases and J by 8 bases, with 8 bases between them. The CDR3 loop is CASSVLGEAFF. CDR3 in DNA: TGTGCCAGCAGTGTCTTGGGGGAAGCTTTCTTT.

This clonotype came up many times. V and J are TRBV25-1 and TRBJ2-5; 7 bases fit TRBD2. This CDR3 has 16 amino acids. V shed 4 bases, J shed 4 bases, and the junction held 12 bases outside the gene matches. Per the germline V gene, CDR1 is MGHDK and CDR2 is SYGVNS. As DNA, the CDR3 is TGTGCCAGCAGTGGAGAGAAGGTTGTAGCGGGAGAGACCCAGTACTTC. Protein product: CASSGEKVVAGETQYF.

At least ten counts were recorded for this clonotype. The V call is TRBV3-1, the J call TRBJ2-2, with D possibly TRBD1 on 6 matching bases. The CDR3 runs to 16 residues. The germline CDR1 and CDR2 sequences are LGHDT and YNNKEL (reference sequence). V was trimmed by 6 bases and J by 0 bases, leaving 14 bases between them. The chain's CDR3 is CASRDGGSTNTGELFF. The CDR3 bases are TGTGCCAGCAGGGATGGGGGCAGTACGAACACCGGGGAGCTGTTTTTT. The variable domain in full, with the rest retrieved from reference TRBV3-1 and TRBJ2-2, is DTAVSQTPKYLVTQMGNDKSIKCEQNLGHDTMYWYKQDSKKFLKIMFSYNNKELIINETVPNRFSPKSPDKAHLNLHINSLELGDSAVYFCASRDGGSTNTGELFFGEGSRLTVL.

This clonotype showed up many times. The J gene is TRBJ2-2, the V gene TRBV29-1; no clear D. V lost 5 bases to trimming and J lost 5 bases, with 6 bases between them. The CDR3 covers 11 residues. Germline V gene data show CDR1 as SQVTM and CDR2 as ANQGSEA. The CDR3 reads CSVSGTGELFF. CDR3 nucleotide sequence: TGCAGCGTTTCCGGAACCGGGGAGCTGTTTTTT.

In its sample, this clonotype was seen a few times. A much bigger clone sits one base away, suggesting this may be a read error. The chain couples TRBV12-3 or TRBV12-4 to TRBJ1-4; tentatively, D is TRBD1 (5 bases). The CDR3 spans 14 residues. This chain's CDR3 is CVSHGTSTNEKLFF. The CDR3 nucleotides are TGTGTCAGCCATGGGACCTCAACTAATGAAAAACTGTTTTTT.

This clonotype showed up many times. This sequence joins TRBV5-1 and TRBJ2-1; no reliable D call. The length of the CDR3 is 12 residues. Trimming left V 2 bases short and J 7 bases short, with 7 bases between. Looked up from germline, CDR1 is SGHRS and CDR2 is YFSETQ. CDR3 sequence (DNA): TGCGCCAGCAGCTTACCTAGTAATGAGCAGTTCTTC. It translates to CASSLPSNEQFF.

This clonotype was seen repeatedly, ten times or more. This sequence joins TRBV10-3 and TRBJ2-5; either TRBD1 or TRBD2 may fit D (5 bases each). CDR1 is ENHRY, CDR2 SYGVKD, per germline. The V and J ends lost 2 bases and 2 bases respectively, with 12 bases between them. This CDR3 has 15 amino acids. The CDR3 bases are TGTGCCATCAGTGAGGTGGGGGATTTACAAGAGACCCAGTACTTC. Amino acid sequence: CAISEVGDLQETQYF.

This clonotype has only a few counts. This chain connects TRBV13 to TRBJ2-3; D is possibly TRBD2 (6 bases). Germline lookup yields CDR1 PRHDT and CDR2 FYEKMQ (reference sequence). V was clipped by 1 base and J by 2 bases, with 13 bases between them. This CDR3 spans 16 amino acids. The CDR3 region is CASSLARDSFTDTQYF. Written as DNA, the CDR3 is TGTGCCAGCAGCTTAGCACGGGACTCTTTCACAGATACGCAGTATTTT.

This clonotype was seen repeatedly, ten times or more. The gene calls are TRBV20-1 and TRBJ2-1; TRBD2 matches at 8 bases. This CDR3 is 15 amino acids long. The germline CDR1 and CDR2 sequences are DFQATT and SNEGSKA (reference sequence). The ends lost 6 bases at V and 5 bases at J; junction bases unmatched: 12. The CDR3 coding sequence is TGCAGTGCCGGAGGGGCAGCGGGGGTAGACAATGAGCAGTTCTTC. Amino acids: CSAGGAAGVDNEQFF.